The 16 T cell receptor beta chains reported below all come from one sample, sequenced in a study of blood T cells in healthy people across ages. A second PCR of roughly 7 to 11 cycles used a sample-barcoded 5' primer and a J-beta primer mix. TCRdb reprocessed the 5' RACE reads with MiXCR, giving one entry per CDR3 protein. Of fewer than 1.5 million distinct CDR3 sequences detected, around 42% appear once; the ten largest clones hold roughly 7.9%. Input material: blood. These receptors all stem from a woman aged 18-29 years in good health.

This clonotype was counted a few times. The chain combines TRBV20-1 with TRBJ1-5, with a weak D call TRBD1 (5 bases). V lost 1 base to trimming and J lost 1 base, with 11 bases between them. This CDR3 spans 15 amino acids. CDR1 DFQATT and CDR2 SNEGSKA come from the germline V gene (reference sequence). The CDR3 protein is CSARAGTSSNQPQHF. In nucleotides, the CDR3 is TGCAGTGCTAGAGCCGGGACCTCAAGCAATCAGCCCCAGCATTTT.

At least ten counts were recorded for this clonotype. V and J are TRBV6-6 and TRBJ2-3; D unresolved. CDR1 MNHNY and CDR2 SVGAGI come from the germline V gene (reference sequence). Between the trimmed V and J ends, which lost 5 bases and 4 bases, there was a span of 7 bases. This CDR3 is 12 amino acids long. The CDR3 loop reads CASSRPADTQYF. The CDR3 DNA follows: TGTGCCAGCAGTCGTCCTGCAGATACGCAGTATTTT.

This clonotype appeared a few times. The chain joins TRBV27 to TRBJ1-6; TRBD1 agrees at 8 bases. Germline CDR1 and CDR2: MNHEY and SMNVEV (reference sequence). The J segment lost 10 bases and the V segment lost 5 bases, leaving 10 bases of the junction unmatched. The CDR3 is 15 amino acids. The CDR3 region has the DNA TGTGCCAGCAGTCAATTCACAGGGGGGCCGTCACCCCTCCACTTT. Its translation: CASSQFTGGPSPLHF.

The sample holds a few counts of this clonotype. The chain combines TRBV3-1 with TRBJ1-1; no reliable D call. The CDR3 sequence is 15 residues long. Germline V lookup: CDR1 LGHDT, CDR2 YNNKEL (reference sequence). Trimming removed 1 base at V and 7 bases at J, with 16 bases between. The CDR3 DNA reads as TGTGCCAGCAGCCAAGTCGGGGAGAAGAGACTTGAAGCTTTCTTT. Amino acids: CASSQVGEKRLEAFF.

This clonotype was counted a few times. The chain joins TRBV6-1 to TRBJ2-7; maybe TRBD1 (5 bases). Germline CDR1 and CDR2: MNHNS and SASEGT. CDR3 size: 14 residues. V lost 4 bases and J 2 bases, leaving 12 bases between the germline ends. CDR3 sequence reads: CASSVNRRTYEQYF. The DNA for the CDR3 is TGTGCCAGCAGTGTTAACAGGAGAACCTACGAGCAGTACTTC.

J is TRBJ2-7 and V is TRBV6-6; D perhaps matches TRBD1 (6 bases). Trimming left V 0 bases short and J 6 bases short, with 12 bases between. Germline CDR1 and CDR2: MNHNY and SVGAGI (reference sequence). The CDR3 is made up of 14 amino acids. CDR3 amino acids: CASSYSQGRFEQYF. The CDR3 coding sequence is TGTGCCAGCAGTTACTCGCAGGGGCGCTTCGAGCAGTACTTC.

This chain links TRBV20-1 with TRBJ2-1, with D perhaps TRBD2 (5 bases). The CDR3 extends over 15 amino acids. Germline CDR1 DFQATT, CDR2 SNEGSKA (reference sequence). The V and J ends lost 6 bases and 0 bases respectively, with 15 bases between them. CDR3 sequence (DNA): TGCAGTGCATCGCCAAGCGAGGGCTCCTACAATGAGCAGTTCTTC. Its translation is CSASPSEGSYNEQFF.

The genes are TRBV28 and TRBJ2-4, with no clear D. The CDR3 consists of 12 residues. V was clipped by 3 bases and J by 3 bases, with 3 bases between them. CDR1 is MDHEN and CDR2 is SYDVKM in the germline V gene. CDR3 residues: CASSFNKNIQYF. CDR3 DNA: TGTGCCAGCAGTTTTAACAAAAACATTCAGTACTTC.

This clonotype was seen a handful of times. The V and J genes are TRBV6-1 and TRBJ1-5; no firm D call. Germline V lookup: CDR1 MNHNS, CDR2 SASEGT. This CDR3 has 13 amino acids. The V and J ends lost 7 bases and 8 bases respectively, with 15 bases between them. The DNA for the CDR3 is TGTGCCAGCAAGGAACAGCCCATGGAGCCCCAGCATTTT. Translating gives CASKEQPMEPQHF.

This clonotype was seen just once. V is TRBV27 and J is TRBJ1-1; tentatively, D is TRBD1 (5 bases). Trimming removed 7 bases at V and 5 bases at J, with 17 bases between. Germline V lookup: CDR1 MNHEY, CDR2 SMNVEV (reference sequence). This CDR3 has 14 amino acids. CDR3 in amino acids: CASNFGTSPTEAFF. CDR3 bases: TGTGCCAGCAACTTCGGGACCAGCCCGACTGAAGCTTTCTTT.

The rearrangement joins TRBV25-1 to TRBJ2-5; no clear D gene. Trimming left V 4 bases short and J 5 bases short, with 17 bases between. The CDR3 length is 15 residues. The germline gives CDR1 MGHDK, CDR2 SYGVNS. The CDR3 loop is CASSGLGSIGETQYF. The DNA of the CDR3 is TGTGCCAGCAGTGGGTTGGGTAGCATCGGGGAGACCCAGTACTTC.

This chain uses TRBV12-5 with TRBJ2-5; 7 bases are a match to TRBD1. The V gene end was trimmed by 5 bases and the J gene end by 1 base; junction bases not matched to a gene: 7. Looked up from germline, CDR1 is LGHNT and CDR2 is FRNRAP. CDR3 length: 15 residues. CDR3 DNA: TGTGCTAGTGGTCCTGGACAGGCGATCCAAGAGACCCAGTACTTC. This sequence encodes CASGPGQAIQETQYF.

This chain joins TRBV7-9 and TRBJ1-1; a possible D gene is TRBD1 (5 bases). The CDR3 runs 14 residues. Trimming removed 5 bases at V and 4 bases at J, with 14 bases between. Germline V gene data show CDR1 as SEHNR and CDR2 as FQNEAQ (reference sequence). The CDR3: CASSPARVITEAFF. The CDR3 DNA follows: TGTGCCAGCAGCCCGGCCAGGGTTATCACTGAAGCTTTCTTT.

CDR3: CASSKPRAQNIQYF. The DNA of the CDR3 is TGTGCCAGCAGCAAACCACGGGCCCAAAACATTCAGTACTTC. This chain connects TRBV21-1 to TRBJ2-4. TRBV21-1 corresponds to a pseudogene. The CDR3 loop spans 14 amino acids.

This chain links TRBV28 with TRBJ1-1, with 8 bases that match TRBD1. The V segment lost 5 bases and the J segment 4 bases; nucleotides outside the gene matches: 9. The CDR3 consists of 15 residues. Germline CDR1 and CDR2: MDHEN and SYDVKM. The DNA of the CDR3 is TGTGCCAGCAGTCAGTGGACAGGGACCGGCACTGAAGCTTTCTTT. It codes for CASSQWTGTGTEAFF. Full variable domain (rest looked up from reference TRBV28 and TRBJ1-1): DVKVTQSSRYLVKRTGEKVFLECVQDMDHENMFWYRQDPGLGLRLIYFSYDVKMKEKGDIPEGYSVSREKKERFSLILESASTNQTSMYLCASSQWTGTGTEAFFGQGTRLTVV.

The genes are TRBV12-3 or TRBV12-4 and TRBJ2-7, with 7 bases aligning to TRBD1. Trimming cost V 3 bases and J 2 bases; bases outside gene matches: 13. The CDR3 has 17 residues. CDR3 in amino acids: CASSLGDPGQRAYEQYF. CDR3 DNA: TGTGCCAGCAGTTTGGGGGACCCGGGACAGAGAGCCTACGAGCAGTACTTC.